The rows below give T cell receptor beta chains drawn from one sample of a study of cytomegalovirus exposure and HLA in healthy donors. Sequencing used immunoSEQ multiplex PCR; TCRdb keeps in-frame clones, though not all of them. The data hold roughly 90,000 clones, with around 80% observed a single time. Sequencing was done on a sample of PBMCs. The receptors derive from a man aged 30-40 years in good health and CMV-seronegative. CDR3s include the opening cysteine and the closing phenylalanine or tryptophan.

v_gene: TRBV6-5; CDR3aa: CASSPTGNTEAFF
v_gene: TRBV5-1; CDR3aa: CASSLTSGQPQHF
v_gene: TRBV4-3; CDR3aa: CASSHGQMNTEAFF
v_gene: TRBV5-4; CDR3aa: CASRPGGPVTEAFF
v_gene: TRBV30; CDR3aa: CAWGGQGATQYF
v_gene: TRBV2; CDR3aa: CASSEGPAGTEAFF
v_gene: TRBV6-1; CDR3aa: CASSDRATGELFF
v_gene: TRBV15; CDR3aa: CATSSGGGGTGYGYTF
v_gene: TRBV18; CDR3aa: CASSPTLGETQYF
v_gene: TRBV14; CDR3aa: CASSHSLAYPYNEQFF
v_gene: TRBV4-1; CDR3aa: CASSAGPGANVLTF
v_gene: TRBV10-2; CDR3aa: CASSVGAGTEAFF
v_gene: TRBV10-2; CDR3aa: CASRGGGYNEQFF
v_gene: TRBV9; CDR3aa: CASSRGTYNSPLHF
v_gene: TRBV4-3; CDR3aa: CASSQDQAPGGTDTQYF
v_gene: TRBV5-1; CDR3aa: CASTPGARGTYEQYF
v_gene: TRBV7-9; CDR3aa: CASSLEGFEAFF
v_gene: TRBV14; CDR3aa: CASRAGSSYEQYF
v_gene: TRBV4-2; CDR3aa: CASSQARTSSNEQFF
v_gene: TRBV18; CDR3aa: CASSQTGGQETQYF
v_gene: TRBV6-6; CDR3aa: CASSSVGLGAFF
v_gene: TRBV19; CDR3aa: CASSMPVYGYTF
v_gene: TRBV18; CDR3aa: CASSSTYTGTKGSTEAFF
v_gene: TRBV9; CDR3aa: CASSVESGWNTIYF
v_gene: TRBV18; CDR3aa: CASSPQGLNAEAFF
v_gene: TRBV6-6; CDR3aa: CASSSRRGIMNTEAFF
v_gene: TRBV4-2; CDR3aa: CASSHEPRGRGNEKLFF
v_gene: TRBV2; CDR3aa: CASSRQSHTEAFF
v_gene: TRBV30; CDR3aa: CAWLGTSGGLDTQYF
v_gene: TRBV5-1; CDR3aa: CASSLEGLETQYF